The clone carrying this T cell receptor beta chain was seen a single time. The data derive from a study of blood T cell repertoires in COVID-19. Study as a whole: Italy, Spain and the United States were the sources of the convalescent and acute COVID-19 samples. PBMCs, B-cell-depleted T cells, or T cells provided the cDNA or gDNA that made up the material.

Here immunoSEQ multiplex PCR was the method, and the copy in TCRdb shows in-frame clones only, minus some. The table includes tens of thousands of clones, about 85% detected once. The CDR3 totals 14 residues. CDR1 is SGHTA, CDR2 FQGTGA, per germline. Trimming took off 4 bases at V and 4 bases at J, with 13 bases between the two ends. The specimen was peripheral blood. The sequence was collected from a human donor in a cohort sampled during active COVID-19. The chain uses TRBV7-3 and TRBJ1-1, with D possibly matching TRBD1 (5 bases). The CDR3 protein is CASSSSGGGTEAFF. CDR3 coding DNA: TGTGCCAGCAGCTCCTCGGGGGGAGGCACTGAAGCTTTCTTT. The complete variable domain, with remaining parts taken from reference TRBV7-3 and TRBJ1-1, reads GAGVSQTPSNKVTEKGKYVELRCDPISGHTALYWYRQSLGQGPEFLIYFQGTGAADDSGLPNDRFFAVRPEGSVSTLKIQRTERGDSAVYLCASSSSGGGTEAFFGQGTRLTVV.